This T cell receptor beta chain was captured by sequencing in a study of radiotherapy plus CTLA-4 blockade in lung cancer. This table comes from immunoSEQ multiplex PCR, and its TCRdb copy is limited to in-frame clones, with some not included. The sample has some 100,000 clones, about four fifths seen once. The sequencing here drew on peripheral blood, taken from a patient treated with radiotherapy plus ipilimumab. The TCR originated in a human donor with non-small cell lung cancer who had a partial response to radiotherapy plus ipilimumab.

As DNA, the CDR3 is TGCGCCAGCAGCTTGTACGGCGGTGGAAATGAAAAACTGTTTTTT. Amino acids: CASSLYGGGNEKLFF. V usage is TRBV5-1 and J usage is TRBJ1-4; D remains unclear. The V gene's germline CDR1 is SGHRS and CDR2 YFSETQ. Trimming left V 1 base short and J 5 bases short, with 12 bases between. The CDR3 contains 15 residues.